This T cell receptor beta chain appears in the sequencing data of a study of blood T cell repertoires in COVID-19. Study as a whole: COVID-19 samples collected from the United States, Italy and Spain covered acute and convalescent phases. Nucleic acid was either cDNA or gDNA, and it came from T cells, B-cell-depleted T cells, or PBMCs.

The data were produced by immunoSEQ multiplex PCR, yet TCRdb's version contains in-frame clones alone and is incomplete. The repertoire holds 100,000 or so clones, approximately 88% seen once, with less than 7.5% in the top ten. CDR3 length: 18 residues. The sequencing sample was made of peripheral blood. The chain combines TRBV21-1 with TRBJ2-1; the listed D gene, TRBD2, was not tested against the DNA. TRBV21-1 is a pseudogene locus. The TCR comes from a woman aged 55-69 years with acute or convalescent COVID-19. The CDR3 nucleotides read TGTGCCAGCATACTCTTAGCGGGAGGCCCGTCCTCCTACAATGAGCAGTTCTTC. Encoded protein: CASILLAGGPSSYNEQFF.